Listed below are T cell receptor beta chains from one sample, sequenced in a study of blood T cells in healthy people across ages. MiXCR was run by TCRdb on the 5' RACE reads, yielding one entry per CDR3 protein. The table records 1.5 million to 2 million distinct CDR3 sequences, about 50% of them present only once. The sample consisted of blood. These receptors all come from a woman between 40 and 50 years old in good health. Each CDR3 is given with its conserved first and last residue. D genes are given only for firm matches.

TRBV14	NA	TRBJ1-1	CASSPEQLRRTEAFF	TGTGCCAGCAGCCCCGAGCAGCTAAGACGAACTGAAGCTTTCTTT
TRBV15	NA	TRBJ2-3	CATSRVIRGNTDTQYF	TGTGCCACCAGCAGAGTCATCAGGGGAAACACAGATACGCAGTATTTT
TRBV7-6	TRBD1	TRBJ2-5	CASSLAGTGMLRWYF	TGTGCCAGCAGCTTAGCCGGGACAGGGATGCTGAGATGGTACTTC
TRBV14	TRBD1	TRBJ1-4	CASSQRQGWDEKLFF	TGTGCCAGCAGCCAAAGACAGGGATGGGATGAAAAACTGTTTTTT
TRBV2	NA	TRBJ2-1	CASSERVATTTHHNEQFF	TGTGCCAGCAGTGAAAGGGTCGCGACGACCACCCACCACAATGAGCAGTTCTTC
TRBV28	NA	TRBJ1-5	CASWGAGNQPQHF	TGTGCCTCCTGGGGGGCGGGTAATCAGCCCCAGCATTTT
TRBV6-2/TRBV6-3	TRBD1	TRBJ2-6	CASSLRPGQKVSGANVLTF	TGTGCCAGCAGTCTCAGACCGGGACAGAAAGTCTCTGGGGCCAACGTCCTGACTTTC
TRBV7-9	NA	TRBJ2-5	CASSLAVSSETQYF	TGTGCCAGCAGCTTAGCAGTTTCTTCAGAGACCCAGTACTTC
TRBV2	TRBD2	TRBJ2-7	CASSSWTSGAREQYF	TGTGCCAGCAGTTCCTGGACTAGCGGAGCCCGCGAGCAGTACTTC
TRBV5-5	TRBD1	TRBJ2-3	CASSLAGTGREADTQYF	TGTGCCAGCAGCTTGGCTGGGACAGGGAGAGAGGCAGATACGCAGTATTTT
TRBV27	NA	TRBJ1-6	CASRLQPARDSPLHF	TGTGCCAGCAGACTACAGCCGGCGAGGGATTCACCCCTCCACTTT